This T cell receptor beta chain comes out of a study of T cell changes during pregnancy in multiple sclerosis. CDR1 is PRHDT, CDR2 FYEKMQ, per germline (reference sequence). The CDR3 is made up of 16 amino acids. Losses at the gene ends were 5 bases for V and 4 bases for J; bases not matched to a gene: 10. Produced via immunoSEQ multiplex PCR; TCRdb's table is partial and in-frame only. This sample has nearly 110,000 clones, with 91% found just once. Here the sequenced sample was peripheral blood, taken before pregnancy. This clonotype was sampled from a female donor with multiple sclerosis, enrolled in a pregnancy study. The J gene is TRBJ2-5, the V gene TRBV13; 10 nucleotides agree with TRBD2. This CDR3 is CASSLRLSGRSETQYF. The CDR3 bases are TGTGCCAGCAGCCTTCGCCTTAGCGGGAGGTCAGAGACCCAGTACTTC.